These T cell receptor beta chains were read from a single sample in a study of identical twins. TCRdb re-analysed the 5' RACE reads in MiXCR, keeping a single row per CDR3 protein. The sample includes 1,800,000 or so distinct CDR3 sequences, less than 40% of them seen just once. Material: cord blood. These TCRs come from a newborn girl in good health. Each CDR3 is given with its conserved first and last residue. A D gene is named only where the DNA matches it firmly. Size is omitted from some rows. Given values are once, few, many or a class for expanded clones.

v_call	clone_size	d_call	j_call	cdr3_nt	cdr3_aa
TRBV25-1	NA	NA	TRBJ2-1	TGTGCCAGCGGGCACCGAAGCTCCTACAATGAGCAGTTCTTC	CASGHRSSYNEQFF
TRBV4-2	NA	TRBD2	TRBJ2-1	TGTGCCAGCAGCCAAGATAGCGGGGGCTACAGGGGCGATGAGCAGTTCTTC	CASSQDSGGYRGDEQFF
TRBV20-1	NA	NA	TRBJ2-3	TGCAGTGCTAGGGGACAAGCCTCTAGCACAGATACGCAGTATTTT	CSARGQASSTDTQYF
TRBV7-9	NA	TRBD1	TRBJ2-6	TGTGCCAGCAGCTTCCTCCCGGTCTGGGACAGGGGGTCTGGGGCCAACGTCCTGACTTTC	CASSFLPVWDRGSGANVLTF
TRBV27	NA	TRBD1	TRBJ1-5	TGTGCCAGCAGTCCCGGGACAGGGTTCGATCAGCCCCAGCATTTT	CASSPGTGFDQPQHF
TRBV7-6	few	NA	TRBJ1-1	TGTGCCAGCAGTTCCGAGGGCAGGGTGAACACTGAAGCTTTCTTT	CASSSEGRVNTEAFF
TRBV10-3	NA	TRBD2	TRBJ2-1	TGTGCCATCAGTGAGTCGGGACTACCGTACAATGAGCAGTTCTTC	CAISESGLPYNEQFF
TRBV20-1	NA	NA	TRBJ1-4	TGCAGTGCTAGTCAAGGGGGGGCGCGGGGTAATGAAAAACTGTTTTTT	CSASQGGARGNEKLFF
TRBV4-1	few	TRBD2	TRBJ2-3	TGCGCCAGCAGCCAAGATGAAGCGGGGGCTAGCACAGATACGCAGTATTTT	CASSQDEAGASTDTQYF
TRBV27	few	TRBD2	TRBJ2-2	TGTGCCAGCAGAACCTACGGGGGGGCCGGGTACACCGGGGAGCTGTTTTTT	CASRTYGGAGYTGELFF
TRBV27	NA	NA	TRBJ1-2	TGTGCCAGCAGTTTGAGTGGGTGGAACTATGGCTACACCTTC	CASSLSGWNYGYTF